This T cell receptor (beta chain) was retrieved from a study of blood T cell repertoires in COVID-19. About the research overall: Material from acute and convalescent COVID-19 was sourced from the United States, Italy and Spain.

Trimming removed 2 bases from V and 2 bases from J, with 8 bases in between. The CDR3 covers 14 residues. CDR1 and CDR2 (germline): SGHDT, YYEEEE. Here immunoSEQ multiplex PCR was the method, and the copy in TCRdb shows in-frame clones only, minus some. The sample contains about 230,000 clones, roughly 80% of which appear only once. The rearrangement links TRBV5-6 to TRBJ1-3, with D uncertain. The origin of this receptor is a woman aged 80 or older with COVID-19, enrolled during active disease. The sample taken for sequencing was peripheral blood. The CDR3 loop is CASSFLGTGNTIYF. The CDR3 coding sequence is TGTGCCAGCAGCTTTCTGGGCACTGGAAACACCATATATTTT.